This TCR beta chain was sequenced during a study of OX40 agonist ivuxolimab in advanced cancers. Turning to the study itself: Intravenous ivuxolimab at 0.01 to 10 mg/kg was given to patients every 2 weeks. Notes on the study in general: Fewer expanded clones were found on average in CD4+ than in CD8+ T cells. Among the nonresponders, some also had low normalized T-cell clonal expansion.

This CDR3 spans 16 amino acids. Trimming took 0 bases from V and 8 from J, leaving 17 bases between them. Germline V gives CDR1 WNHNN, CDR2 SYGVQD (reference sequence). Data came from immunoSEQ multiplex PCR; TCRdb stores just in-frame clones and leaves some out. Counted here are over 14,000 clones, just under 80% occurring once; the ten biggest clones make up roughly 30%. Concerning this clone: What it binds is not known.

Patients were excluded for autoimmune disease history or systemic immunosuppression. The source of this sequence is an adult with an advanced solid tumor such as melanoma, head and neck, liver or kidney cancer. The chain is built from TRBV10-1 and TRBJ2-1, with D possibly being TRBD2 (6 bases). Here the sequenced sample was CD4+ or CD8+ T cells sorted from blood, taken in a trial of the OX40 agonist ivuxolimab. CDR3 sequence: CASSESPAGRRDEQFF. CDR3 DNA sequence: TGCGCCAGCAGTGAGTCCCCAGCGGGCCGCCGGGATGAGCAGTTCTTC.